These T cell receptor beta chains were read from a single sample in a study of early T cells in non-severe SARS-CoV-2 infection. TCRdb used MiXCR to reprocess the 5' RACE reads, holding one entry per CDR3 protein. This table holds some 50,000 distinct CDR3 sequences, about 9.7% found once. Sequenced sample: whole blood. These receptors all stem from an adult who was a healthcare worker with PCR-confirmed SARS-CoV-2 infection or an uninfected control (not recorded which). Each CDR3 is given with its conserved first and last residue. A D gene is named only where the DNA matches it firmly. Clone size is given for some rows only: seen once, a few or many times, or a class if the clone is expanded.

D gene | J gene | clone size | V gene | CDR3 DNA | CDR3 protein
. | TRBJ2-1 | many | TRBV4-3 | TGCGCCAGCAGCCAAAGCCTAGGGGGGGGATACAATGAGCAGTTCTTC | CASSQSLGGGYNEQFF
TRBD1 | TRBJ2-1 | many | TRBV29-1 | TGCAGCGTTGGAGGGGGCGCCCACCGCAATGAGCAGTTCTTC | CSVGGGAHRNEQFF
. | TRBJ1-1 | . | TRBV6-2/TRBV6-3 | TGTGCCAGCAGCCTCTTTGACGACGCTGAAGCTTTCTTT | CASSLFDDAEAFF
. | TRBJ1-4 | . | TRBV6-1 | TGTGCCAGCAGTGAAAGTGGGGGCAGTGAAAAACTGTTTTTT | CASSESGGSEKLFF
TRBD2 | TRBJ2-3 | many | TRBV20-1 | TGCAGTGCTAGAGGACTAGCGGGAGTCCGGGAAGATACGCAGTATTTT | CSARGLAGVREDTQYF
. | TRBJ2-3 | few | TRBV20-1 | TGCAGTGCTAGAGCTAGGGCAGATACGCAGTATTTT | CSARARADTQYF
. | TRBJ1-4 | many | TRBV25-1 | TGTGCCAGCAGTGAAGGGGGGGTTGTGGCTGAAAAACTGTTTTTT | CASSEGGVVAEKLFF
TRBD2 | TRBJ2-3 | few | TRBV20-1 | TGCAGTGCTAGTTCCGAGACTAGCTTCACAGATACGCAGTATTTT | CSASSETSFTDTQYF
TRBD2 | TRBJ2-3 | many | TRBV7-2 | TGTGCCAGCAGCCCCGGAATAGCGGGGGCCGACACAGATACGCAGTATTTT | CASSPGIAGADTDTQYF
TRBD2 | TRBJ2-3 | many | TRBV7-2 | TGTGCCAGCAGCGCCACCGGGACTAGCGGGGGCTTGCAGTATTTT | CASSATGTSGGLQYF
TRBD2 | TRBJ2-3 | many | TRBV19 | TGTGCCAGTACTACTAGCGGGGACACAGATACGCAGTATTTT | CASTTSGDTDTQYF
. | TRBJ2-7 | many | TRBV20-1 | TGCAGTGCCGCTAGCGAGAGGTACGAGCAGTACTTC | CSAASERYEQYF
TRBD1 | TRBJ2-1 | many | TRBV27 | TGTGCCAGCACCCAGGGGGTTAGGCAGTTCTTC | CASTQGVRQFF
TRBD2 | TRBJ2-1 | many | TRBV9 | TGTGCCAGTAGAGGGACTAGCAATGAGCAGTTCTTC | CASRGTSNEQFF
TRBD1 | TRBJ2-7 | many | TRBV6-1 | TGTGCCAGCAGGCTAACCGCGGGACAGGGCTACGAGCAGTACTTC | CASRLTAGQGYEQYF
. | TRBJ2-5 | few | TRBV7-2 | TGTGCCAGCAGCTCTTCAGAGACCCAGTACTTC | CASSSSETQYF
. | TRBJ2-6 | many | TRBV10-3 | TGTGCCATCAGTGACCCCCAGGGGGCCAACGTCCTGACTTTC | CAISDPQGANVLTF
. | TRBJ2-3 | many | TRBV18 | TGTGCCAGCTCACCGCTGTCGAGTACAGATACGCAGTATTTT | CASSPLSSTDTQYF
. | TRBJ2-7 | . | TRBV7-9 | TGTGCCAGCAGCTTAGGATCCCGTGTCACAGGCTACGAGCAGTACTTC | CASSLGSRVTGYEQYF
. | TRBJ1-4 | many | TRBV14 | TGTGCCAGCAGCCGGGCGGCAACTAATGAAAAACTGTTTTTT | CASSRAATNEKLFF
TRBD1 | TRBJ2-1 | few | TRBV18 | TGTGCCAGCTCTGGATTCAGGGGGCTATCCTACAATGAGCAGTTCTTC | CASSGFRGLSYNEQFF
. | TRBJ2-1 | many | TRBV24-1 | TGTGCCACCAGTGACCGGACAGACAATGAGCAGTTCTTC | CATSDRTDNEQFF
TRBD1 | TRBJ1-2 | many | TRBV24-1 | TGTGCCACCAGTGACCCGACAGGGGCTGACTATGGCTACACCTTC | CATSDPTGADYGYTF
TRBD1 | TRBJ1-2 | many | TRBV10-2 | TGCGCCAGCAATCCAGTACCGGGACAGGGGGCTGATAACTATGGCTACACCTTC | CASNPVPGQGADNYGYTF
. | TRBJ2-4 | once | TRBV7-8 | TGTGCCAGCAGCTTACAGTCCCAGGGCTTAGCCAAAAACATTCAGTACTTC | CASSLQSQGLAKNIQYF
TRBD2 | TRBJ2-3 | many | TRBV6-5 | TGTGCCAGCAGCCGGGGACTAGCGGGGGGCACAGATACGCAGTATTTT | CASSRGLAGGTDTQYF
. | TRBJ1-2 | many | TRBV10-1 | TGCGCCAGCAGTGAAAAAAGGGCAGGACGAGGCTACACCTTC | CASSEKRAGRGYTF
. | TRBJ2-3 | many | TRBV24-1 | TGTGCCACCAGTGACCCGACCACAGATACGCAGTATTTT | CATSDPTTDTQYF
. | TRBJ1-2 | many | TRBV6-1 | TGTGCCAGCAGTGTATGGGGGATGACAGGAGCGTGGGATGGCTACACCTTC | CASSVWGMTGAWDGYTF
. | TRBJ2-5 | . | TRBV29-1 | TGCAGCGTTCTGAGGGAGACCCAGTACTTC | CSVLRETQYF
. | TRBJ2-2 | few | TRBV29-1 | TGCAGCGTTGGCACCGGGGAGCTGTTTTTT | CSVGTGELFF
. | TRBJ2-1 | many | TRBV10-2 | TGCGCCAGCTGGGACCTCGGGGGACCCGTCGATGAGCAGTTCTTC | CASWDLGGPVDEQFF
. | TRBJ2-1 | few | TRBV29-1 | TGCAGCGTCGGGACCTACGAGGAGTTCTTC | CSVGTYEEFF
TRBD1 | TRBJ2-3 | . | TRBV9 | TGTGCCAGCAGCCCCCTGGGACAGCCAGATACGCAGTATTTT | CASSPLGQPDTQYF
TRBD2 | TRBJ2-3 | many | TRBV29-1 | TGCAGCGTCGTAGCGGGAGGATCAGATACGCAGTATTTT | CSVVAGGSDTQYF
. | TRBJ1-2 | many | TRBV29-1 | TGCAGCGTTGTCGAGGGGGTGGGCTATGGCTACACCTTC | CSVVEGVGYGYTF
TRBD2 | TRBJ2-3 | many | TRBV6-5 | TGTGCCAGCAGCCGACTAGCGGGAGTGGGAGATACGCAGTATTTT | CASSRLAGVGDTQYF
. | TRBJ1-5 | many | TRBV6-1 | TGTGCCAGCAGTGACGGGTACAGTAGCAATCAGCCCCAGCATTTT | CASSDGYSSNQPQHF